This TCR beta chain was recovered during a study of T cells in localized non-small cell lung cancer. Whole-study results and caveats: Prolonged overall survival went with higher T cell density in the blood.

Trimming stripped 5 bases from V and 3 bases from J, with 11 bases between. The germline gives CDR1 SEHNR, CDR2 FQNEAQ (reference sequence). The CDR3 is 14 amino acids. The protocol was immunoSEQ multiplex PCR, while the TCRdb copy is restricted to in-frame clones and leaves out a portion. The sample records under 95,000 clones, around 82% being singletons. About this clone: The antigen remains undetermined.

This receptor was obtained from a female donor of 60 years or more with stage I lung adenocarcinoma. Here the sequenced sample was peripheral blood, taken before any cancer treatment. J is TRBJ2-1 and V is TRBV7-9; no firm D call. The CDR3 nucleotides are TGTGCCAGCAGCCCCTCGTCTATCTACAATGAGCAGTTCTTC. Translating gives CASSPSSIYNEQFF.